A selection of T cell receptor beta chains follows, all from one sample in a study of metastatic and nonmetastatic thyroid tumors. Using MiXCR, TCRdb reanalyzed the PCR reads. Of fewer than 100,000 clones in the sample, about 15% are singletons; the top ten hold roughly 3.6%. The sample taken for sequencing was blood. The source of these receptors is a female donor with papillary thyroid cancer or a benign thyroid nodule (not recorded which). Some clones in this sample may be carry-over from other donors' samples. CDR3s leave out the opening cysteine and the closing phenylalanine or tryptophan. Clone size, where shown, is once, few, many, or a class for clones that have expanded.

v_gene | abundance | CDR3aa
TRBV6-2/TRBV6-3 | many | ASTDRFTDTQY
TRBV20-1 | many | SAQTGGGYGYT
TRBV5-1 | NA | ASSLWDSGRTDTIY
TRBV6-4 | many | ASSDSPTGGEGYT
TRBV10-3 | many | AISGGGAGFQPQH
TRBV20-1 | NA | SARAVDRGTNEQF
TRBV20-1 | many | SAKQGANTGELF
TRBV15 | NA | VTSGTGTVSFDTEAF
TRBV18 | many | ASSRAGTLYSGNTIY
TRBV20-1 | NA | SARGGSTDTQY
TRBV10-1 | many | ASSERTGDGYT
TRBV5-8 | NA | ASSLGGEGAF
TRBV19 | many | ASRQGAGELF
TRBV5-1 | many | ASSPQVPGSGNTIY